This T cell receptor beta chain was documented in a study of T cells in Graves' hyperthyroidism and ophthalmopathy. The CDR3 covers 17 residues. Germline trimming cut 0 bases from V and 4 bases from J; bases unmatched to any gene: 10. Germline CDR1 and CDR2: MGHRA and YSYEKL. Amplified regions were TCR beta CDR3 sequences from RNA transcripts. The HTBI primer set served for first-round RT-PCR of the TCR CDR3. One entry per CDR3 protein, called by TCRdb with MiXCR from the multiplex PCR reads. The profile covers hundreds of thousands of distinct CDR3 sequences, with less than 15% appearing a single time and 9.2% taken by the ten largest.

The specimen sequenced was blood. The clonotype was recovered from a woman aged 18-29 years with Graves' hyperthyroidism. The chain joins TRBV4-1 to TRBJ1-2; 8 bases align to TRBD1. CDR3 sequence (DNA): TGCGCCAGCAGCCAAGATCGGCGGTTACAGGGGGTCTATGGCTACACCTTC. Translation gives CASSQDRRLQGVYGYTF.